The 10 T cell receptor beta chains presented below share a single source sample, sequenced in a study of human T cells and chemical hapten exposure. TCRdb itself ran the RACE reads through MiXCR, one entry per CDR3 protein. The sample includes about 350,000 distinct CDR3 sequences, roughly 6% of them seen just once. Time point described: pre-sensitization, week 0. Treatment here: therapeutic diphenylcyclopropenone sensitization with weekly scalp DPC. This specimen was whole blood, taken in connection with sensitization to the hapten diphenylcyclopropenone (DPC). The source of these receptors is a woman between 18 and 29 years old with alopecia areata. Some clones in this sample may be carry-over from other donors' samples.

This clonotype has ten or more counts. The chain links TRBV6-2 or TRBV6-3 to TRBJ1-2, with TRBD1 as a possible D gene (5 bases). The germline CDR1 and CDR2 sequences are MNHEY and SVGEGT. The germline V and J ends were trimmed by 6 bases and 1 base, with 12 bases remaining between them. This CDR3 is 14 amino acids long. CDR3 protein: CASSPRQINYGYTF. The DNA for the CDR3 is TGTGCCAGCAGCCCGAGACAGATTAACTATGGCTACACCTTC.

This clonotype came up many times. The CDR3 region is CSALTGMNTEAFF. CDR3 in DNA: TGCAGTGCATTAACAGGCATGAACACTGAAGCTTTCTTT. The chain joins TRBV20-1 to TRBJ1-1; D is possibly TRBD1 (5 bases). V was trimmed by 6 bases and J by 0 bases, leaving 11 bases between them. CDR1 and CDR2 from the germline V gene are DFQATT and SNEGSKA (reference sequence). This CDR3 spans 13 amino acids.

At least ten counts were recorded for this clonotype. V and J are TRBV15 and TRBJ1-1; the match to TRBD1 covers 10 bases. The CDR3 sequence is 15 residues long. After removal of 5 bases from V and 5 bases from J, the junction contained 8 bases not matched to a gene. The germline gives CDR1 LNHNV, CDR2 YYDKDF (reference sequence). The CDR3 sequence is CATSFRDRGTTEAFF. DNA for the CDR3: TGTGCCACCAGCTTCCGGGACAGGGGAACGACTGAAGCTTTCTTT. Looking up the rest from reference TRBV15 and TRBJ1-1 gives the full variable domain: DAMVIQNPRYQVTQFGKPVTLSCSQTLNHNVMYWYQQKSSQAPKLLFHYYDKDFNNEADTPDNFQSRRPNTSFCFLDIRSPGLGDTAMYLCATSFRDRGTTEAFFGQGTRLTVV.

The genes are TRBV28 and TRBJ2-7, with D possibly being TRBD2 (5 bases). This CDR3 region has 12 residues. Germline CDR1 MDHEN, CDR2 SYDVKM. Trimming removed 6 bases at V and 12 bases at J, with 18 bases between. The CDR3 loop reads CASSYGVAPPYF. The CDR3 DNA sequence: TGTGCCAGCAGCTATGGGGTAGCGCCTCCGTACTTC.

This clonotype has a handful of counts. This chain uses TRBV7-9 with TRBJ2-7, with 7 bases fitting TRBD1. Germline V gene lookup returns CDR1 SEHNR and CDR2 FQNEAQ (reference sequence). This CDR3 is built from 18 residues. The J segment lost 2 bases and the V segment lost 5 bases, leaving 18 bases of the junction unmatched. In DNA, the CDR3 is TGTGCCAGCAGCCCATCTCTAGGGGCGACAGGGTATACCTACGAGCAGTACTTC. It specifies CASSPSLGATGYTYEQYF. Drawing the rest from reference TRBV7-9 and TRBJ2-7, the complete variable domain is DTGVSQNPRHKITKRGQNVTFRCDPISEHNRLYWYRQTLGQGPEFLTYFQNEAQLEKSRLLSDRFSAERPKGSFSTLEIQRTEQGDSAMYLCASSPSLGATGYTYEQYFGPGTRLTVT.

This clonotype was recorded at least ten times. The chain employs TRBV5-6 and TRBJ2-4, with D perhaps TRBD2 (7 bases). The CDR3 runs to 16 residues. Germline CDR1 and CDR2: SGHDT and YYEEEE. The V gene lost 0 bases and the J gene lost 0 bases, with 10 bases spanning the gap. The CDR3 DNA reads as TGTGCCAGCAGCTTGGGGGCGGGGGCAGCCAAAAACATTCAGTACTTC. Protein: CASSLGAGAAKNIQYF.

This clonotype has just a few counts. The chain uses TRBV5-1 and TRBJ2-1, with TRBD1 identical over 10 bases. Per the germline V gene, CDR1 is SGHRS and CDR2 is YFSETQ. The CDR3 sequence is 13 residues long. Losses at the gene ends were 4 bases for V and 8 bases for J; bases not matched to a gene: 3. The CDR3 nucleotides are TGCGCCAGCAGCCCGGGACAGGGGTATGAGCAGTTCTTC. It codes for CASSPGQGYEQFF.

The rearrangement joins TRBV24-1 to TRBJ2-1, with D possibly matching TRBD1 (6 bases). Looked up from germline, CDR1 is KGHDR and CDR2 is SFDVKD. V lost 2 bases and J lost 8, with 9 bases in between. The CDR3 covers 13 residues. CDR3 DNA: TGTGCCACCAGTGATTCTCCAGGGGATGAGCAGTTCTTC. It codes for CATSDSPGDEQFF.

This clonotype occurred a few times. The chain has TRBV14 and TRBJ2-1; a possible D gene is TRBD1 (6 bases). V was shortened by 1 base and J by 11 bases, with 9 bases between the two germline ends. The CDR3 runs 12 residues. Germline CDR1 SGHDN, CDR2 FVKESK. The CDR3 reads CASSQAQGKQFF. The DNA of the CDR3 is TGTGCCAGCAGCCAAGCACAGGGAAAGCAGTTCTTC.

J is TRBJ1-2 and V is TRBV20-1; TRBD1 agrees at 10 bases. V shed 3 bases, J shed 0 bases, and the junction held 4 bases outside the gene matches. The CDR3 sequence is 15 residues long. Germline V gives CDR1 DFQATT, CDR2 SNEGSKA (reference sequence). The CDR3 DNA reads as TGCAGTGCTAGCGTGGGACAGGGGACTAACTATGGCTACACCTTC. Translation: CSASVGQGTNYGYTF.